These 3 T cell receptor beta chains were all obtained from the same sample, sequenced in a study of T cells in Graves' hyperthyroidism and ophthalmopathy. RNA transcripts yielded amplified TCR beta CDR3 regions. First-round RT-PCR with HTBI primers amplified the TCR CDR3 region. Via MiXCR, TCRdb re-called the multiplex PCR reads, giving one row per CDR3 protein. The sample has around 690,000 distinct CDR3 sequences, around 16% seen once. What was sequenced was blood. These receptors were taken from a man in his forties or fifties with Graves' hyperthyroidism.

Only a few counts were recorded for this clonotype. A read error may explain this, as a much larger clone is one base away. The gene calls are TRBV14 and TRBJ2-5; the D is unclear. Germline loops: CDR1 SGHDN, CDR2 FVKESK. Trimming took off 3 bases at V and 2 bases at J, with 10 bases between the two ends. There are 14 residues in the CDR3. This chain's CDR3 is CASSHRLEQETQYF. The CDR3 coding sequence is TGTGCCAGCAGCCACCGACTGGAGCAAGAGACCCAGTACTTC.

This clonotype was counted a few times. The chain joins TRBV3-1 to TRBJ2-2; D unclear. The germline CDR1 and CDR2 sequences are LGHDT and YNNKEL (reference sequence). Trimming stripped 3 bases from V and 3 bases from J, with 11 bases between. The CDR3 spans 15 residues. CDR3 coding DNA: TGTGCCAGCAGCCACAAGAGAACCCACACCGGGGAGCTGTTTTTT. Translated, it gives CASSHKRTHTGELFF. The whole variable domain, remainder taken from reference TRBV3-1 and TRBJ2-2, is DTAVSQTPKYLVTQMGNDKSIKCEQNLGHDTMYWYKQDSKKFLKIMFSYNNKELIINETVPNRFSPKSPDKAHLNLHINSLELGDSAVYFCASSHKRTHTGELFFGEGSRLTVL.

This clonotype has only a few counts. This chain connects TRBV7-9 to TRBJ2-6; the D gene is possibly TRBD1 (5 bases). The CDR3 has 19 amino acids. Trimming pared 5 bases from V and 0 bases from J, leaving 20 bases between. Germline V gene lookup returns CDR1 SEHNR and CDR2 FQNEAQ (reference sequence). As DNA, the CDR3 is TGTGCCAGCAGCCGGGCGCAAGGGGCCCTTCGCTCTGGGGCCAACGTCCTGACTTTC. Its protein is CASSRAQGALRSGANVLTF.